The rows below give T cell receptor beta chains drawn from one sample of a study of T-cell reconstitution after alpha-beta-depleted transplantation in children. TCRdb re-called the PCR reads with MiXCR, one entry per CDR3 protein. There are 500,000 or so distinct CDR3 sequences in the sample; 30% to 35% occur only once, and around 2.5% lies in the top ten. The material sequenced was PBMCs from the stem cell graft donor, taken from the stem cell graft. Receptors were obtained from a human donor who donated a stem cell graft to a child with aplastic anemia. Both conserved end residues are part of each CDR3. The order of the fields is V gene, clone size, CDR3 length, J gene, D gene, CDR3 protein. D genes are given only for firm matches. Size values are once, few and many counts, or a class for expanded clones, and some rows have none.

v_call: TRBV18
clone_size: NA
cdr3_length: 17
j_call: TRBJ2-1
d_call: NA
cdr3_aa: CASSPSPGSYSYNEQFF

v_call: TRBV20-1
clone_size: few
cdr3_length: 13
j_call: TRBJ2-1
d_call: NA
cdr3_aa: CSATSGTYNEQFF

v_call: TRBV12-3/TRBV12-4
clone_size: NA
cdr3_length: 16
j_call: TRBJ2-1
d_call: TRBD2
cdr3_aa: CASSLRGRASYNEQFF

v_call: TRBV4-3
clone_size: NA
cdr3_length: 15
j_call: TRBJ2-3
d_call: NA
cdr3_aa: CASSQDKISTDTQYF

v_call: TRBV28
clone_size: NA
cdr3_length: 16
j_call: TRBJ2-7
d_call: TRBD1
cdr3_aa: CASSFGTGGGLDEQYF

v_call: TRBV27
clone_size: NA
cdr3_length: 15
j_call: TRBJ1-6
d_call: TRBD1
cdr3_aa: CASGLDRIYNSPLHF

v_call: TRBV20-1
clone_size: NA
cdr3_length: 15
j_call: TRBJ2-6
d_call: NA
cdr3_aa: CSARGSTWGANVLTF

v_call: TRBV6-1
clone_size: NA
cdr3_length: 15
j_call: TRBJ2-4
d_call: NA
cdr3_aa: CASRVTDGAKNIQYF

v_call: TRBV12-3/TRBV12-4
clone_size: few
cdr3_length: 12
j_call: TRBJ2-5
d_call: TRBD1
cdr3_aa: CASSLDRLTQYF

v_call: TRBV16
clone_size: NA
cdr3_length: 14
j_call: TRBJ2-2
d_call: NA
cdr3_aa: CASNYLGLTGELFF

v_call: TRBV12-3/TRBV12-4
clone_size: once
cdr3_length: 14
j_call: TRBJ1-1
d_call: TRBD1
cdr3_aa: CASSSTGARTEAFF

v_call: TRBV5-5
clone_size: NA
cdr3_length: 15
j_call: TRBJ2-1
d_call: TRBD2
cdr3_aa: CASSYLAGVSYEQFF

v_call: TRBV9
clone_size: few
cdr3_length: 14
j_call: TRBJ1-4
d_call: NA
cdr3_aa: CASSVGLVNEKLFF

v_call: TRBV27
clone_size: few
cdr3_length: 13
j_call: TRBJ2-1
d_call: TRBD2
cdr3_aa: CASSTSGIHEQFF

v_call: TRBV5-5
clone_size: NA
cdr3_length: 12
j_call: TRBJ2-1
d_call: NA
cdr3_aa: CASSLVLIEQFF

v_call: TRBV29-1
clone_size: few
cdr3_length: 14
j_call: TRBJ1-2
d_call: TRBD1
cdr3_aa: CSVDVGGGFDGYTF

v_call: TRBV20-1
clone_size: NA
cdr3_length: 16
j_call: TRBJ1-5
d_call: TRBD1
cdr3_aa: CCARGDRAYSNQPQHF

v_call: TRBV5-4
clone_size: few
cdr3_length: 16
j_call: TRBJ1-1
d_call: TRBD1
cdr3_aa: CASSHRQGLRWTEAFF

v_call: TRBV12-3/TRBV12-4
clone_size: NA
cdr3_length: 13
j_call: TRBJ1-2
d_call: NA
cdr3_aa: CASTQGGGSGYTF

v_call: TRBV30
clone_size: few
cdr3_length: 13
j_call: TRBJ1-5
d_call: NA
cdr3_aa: CAWRGKGDQPQHF

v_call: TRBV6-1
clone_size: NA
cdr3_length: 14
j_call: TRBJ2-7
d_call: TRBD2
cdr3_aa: CASSLLAGGNEQYF

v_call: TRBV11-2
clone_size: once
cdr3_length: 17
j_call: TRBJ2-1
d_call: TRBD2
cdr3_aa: CASSLDATSGFKNEQFF

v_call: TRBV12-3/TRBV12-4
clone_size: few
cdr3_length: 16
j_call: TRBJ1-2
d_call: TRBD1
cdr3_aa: CASSRGQGALRSGYTF

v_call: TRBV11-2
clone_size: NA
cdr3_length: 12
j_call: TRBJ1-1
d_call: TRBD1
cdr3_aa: CASNTGTGLAFF

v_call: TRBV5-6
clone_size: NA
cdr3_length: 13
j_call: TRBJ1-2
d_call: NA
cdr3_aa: CASAGTTNYGYTF

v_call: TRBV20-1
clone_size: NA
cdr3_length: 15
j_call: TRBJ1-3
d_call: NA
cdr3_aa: CSASRGGFSGNTIYF

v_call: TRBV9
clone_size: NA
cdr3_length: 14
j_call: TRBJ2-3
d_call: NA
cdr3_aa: CASSVEGSTDTQYF

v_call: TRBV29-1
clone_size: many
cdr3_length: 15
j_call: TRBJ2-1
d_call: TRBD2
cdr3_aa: CSVVGTSGAYNEQFF

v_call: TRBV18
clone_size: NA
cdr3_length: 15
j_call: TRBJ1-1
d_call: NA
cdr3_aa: CASSPQGGMNTEAFF

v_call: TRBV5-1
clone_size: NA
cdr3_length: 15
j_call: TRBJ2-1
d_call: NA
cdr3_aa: CASASAASTYNEQFF

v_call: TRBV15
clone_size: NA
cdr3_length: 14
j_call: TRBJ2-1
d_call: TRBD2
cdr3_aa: CATSVSGSPNEQFF

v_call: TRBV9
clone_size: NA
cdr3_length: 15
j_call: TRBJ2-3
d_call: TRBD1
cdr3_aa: CASSLRMTGSNTQYF

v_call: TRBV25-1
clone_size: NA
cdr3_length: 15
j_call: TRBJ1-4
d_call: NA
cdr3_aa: CASSDTGPLVEKLFF

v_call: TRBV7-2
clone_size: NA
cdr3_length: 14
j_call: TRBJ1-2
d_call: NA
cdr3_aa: CASSLSEGGPGYTF

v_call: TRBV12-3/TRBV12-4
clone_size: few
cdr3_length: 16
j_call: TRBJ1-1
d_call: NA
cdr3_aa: CASSVGLRTLNTEAFF

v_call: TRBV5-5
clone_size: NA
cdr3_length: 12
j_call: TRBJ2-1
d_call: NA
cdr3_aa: CASSLGINEQFF

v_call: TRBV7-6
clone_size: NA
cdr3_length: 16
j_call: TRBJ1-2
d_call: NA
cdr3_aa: CASSLDPDSMAYGYTF

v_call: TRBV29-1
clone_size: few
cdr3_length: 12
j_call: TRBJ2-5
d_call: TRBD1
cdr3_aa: CSGDRGDETQYF

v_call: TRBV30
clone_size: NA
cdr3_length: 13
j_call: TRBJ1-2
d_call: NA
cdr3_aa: CAWIPGSLHGYTF

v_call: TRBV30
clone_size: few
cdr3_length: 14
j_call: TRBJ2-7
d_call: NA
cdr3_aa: CAWVTGGGGYEQYF